This TCR beta chain was sequenced during a study of cytomegalovirus exposure and HLA in healthy donors. Turning to the study itself: Genotyping of 398 donors showed that 70% to 90% belonged to the Caucasian-associated ancestry cluster.

Vbeta (60) and Jbeta (13) primers were used in the PCR. Some clones are missing from TCRdb's copy, which holds only in-frame ones; the method was immunoSEQ multiplex PCR. The sample holds about 130,000 clones, about 80% seen once. Trimming pared 4 bases from V and 6 bases from J, leaving 16 bases between. Germline V lookup: CDR1 MNHNS, CDR2 SASEGT. This CDR3 has 15 residues. This clone was detected only once. Sequencing input: PBMCs. V is TRBV6-1 and J is TRBJ2-1; D ambiguous. The origin of this receptor is a man aged 30 to 45 in good health and CMV-seronegative. CDR3 sequence (DNA): TGTGCCAGCAGTGCCCTACTTCACTCCCGCAATGAGCAGTTCTTC. Protein product: CASSALLHSRNEQFF.